This section outlines one T cell receptor beta chain sequence together with its context. The sample's treatment: 19 received Ad26.COV2.S at low or high dose, single or two shots; roughly five received placebo; per-sample allocation not given. After the first vaccine or placebo injection, samples were drawn on day 63. An adult of 18-55 years in Boston served as donor. The sample is drawn from a study of Ad26.COV2.S vaccination and SARS-CoV-2 variants. The CDR3 has 12 amino acids. The germline CDR1 and CDR2 sequences are SNHLY and FYNNEI. Between the trimmed V and J ends, which lost 4 bases and 8 bases, there was a span of 11 bases. Here immunoSEQ multiplex PCR was the method, and the copy in TCRdb shows in-frame clones only, minus some. The sample shows under 600,000 clones, roughly nine tenths of them seen only once.

This TCR was recovered from a person aged 18-65 years who received the Ad26.COV2.S COVID-19 vaccine or a placebo. The chain combines TRBV2 with TRBJ1-2, with D maybe TRBD1 (5 bases). The sample consisted of peripheral blood, taken in a trial of Ad26.COV2.S vaccine versus placebo. Here the CDR3 DNA reads TGTGCCAGCAGTGGTCAGGGTTCCGGCTACACCTTC. Its translation is CASSGQGSGYTF.